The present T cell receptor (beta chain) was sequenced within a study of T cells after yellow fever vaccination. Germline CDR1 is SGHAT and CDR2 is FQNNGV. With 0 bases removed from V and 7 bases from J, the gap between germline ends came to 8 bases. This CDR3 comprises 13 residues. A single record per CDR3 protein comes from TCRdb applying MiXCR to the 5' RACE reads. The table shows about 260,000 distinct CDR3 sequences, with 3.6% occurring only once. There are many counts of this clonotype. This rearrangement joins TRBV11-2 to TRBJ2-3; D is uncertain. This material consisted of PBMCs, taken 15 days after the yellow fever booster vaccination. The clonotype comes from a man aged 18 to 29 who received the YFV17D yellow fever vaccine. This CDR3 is CASSLDRRNTQYF. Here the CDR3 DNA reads TGTGCCAGCAGCTTAGATCGGCGAAATACGCAGTATTTT.